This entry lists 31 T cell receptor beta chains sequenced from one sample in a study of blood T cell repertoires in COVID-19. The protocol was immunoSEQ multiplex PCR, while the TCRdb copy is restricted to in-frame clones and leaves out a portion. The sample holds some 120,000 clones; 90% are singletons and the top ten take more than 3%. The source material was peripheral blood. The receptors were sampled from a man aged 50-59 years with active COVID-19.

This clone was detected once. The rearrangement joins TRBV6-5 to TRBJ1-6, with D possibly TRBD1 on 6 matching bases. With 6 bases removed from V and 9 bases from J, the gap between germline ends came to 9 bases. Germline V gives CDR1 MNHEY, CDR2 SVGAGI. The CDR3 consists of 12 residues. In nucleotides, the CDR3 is TGTGCCAGCAGCAACAGGGCTTCACCCCTCCACTTT. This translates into CASSNRASPLHF.

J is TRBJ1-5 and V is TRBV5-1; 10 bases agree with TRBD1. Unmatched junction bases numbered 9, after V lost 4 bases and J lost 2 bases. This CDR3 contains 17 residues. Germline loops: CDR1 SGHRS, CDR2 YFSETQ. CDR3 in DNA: TGCGCCAGCAGCCCCGGGACAGGGGCCCGGGGCAATCAGCCCCAGCATTTT. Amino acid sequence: CASSPGTGARGNQPQHF.

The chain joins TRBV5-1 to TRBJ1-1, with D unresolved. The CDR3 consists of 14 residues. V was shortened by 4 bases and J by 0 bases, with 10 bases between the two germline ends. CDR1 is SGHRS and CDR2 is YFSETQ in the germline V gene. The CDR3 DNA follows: TGCGCCAGCAGCCGGGGTCAAATGAACACTGAAGCTTTCTTT. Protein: CASSRGQMNTEAFF.

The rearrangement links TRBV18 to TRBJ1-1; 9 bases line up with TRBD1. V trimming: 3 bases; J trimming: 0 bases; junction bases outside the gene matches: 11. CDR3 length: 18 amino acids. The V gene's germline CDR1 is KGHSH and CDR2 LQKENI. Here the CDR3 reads CASSPTQTGGPMNTEAFF. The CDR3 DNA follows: TGTGCCAGCTCACCGACACAGACAGGGGGTCCTATGAACACTGAAGCTTTCTTT. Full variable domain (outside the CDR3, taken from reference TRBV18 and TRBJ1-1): NAGVMQNPRHLVRRRGQEARLRCSPMKGHSHVYWYRQLPEEGLKFMVYLQKENIIDESGMPKERFSAEFPKEGPSILRIQQVVRGDSAAYFCASSPTQTGGPMNTEAFFGQGTRLTVV.

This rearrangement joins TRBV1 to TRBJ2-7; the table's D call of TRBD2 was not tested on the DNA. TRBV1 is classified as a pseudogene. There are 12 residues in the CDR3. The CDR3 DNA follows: TGCACCACCCCACCGGACTACTACGAGCAGTACGTC. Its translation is CTTPPDYYEQYV.

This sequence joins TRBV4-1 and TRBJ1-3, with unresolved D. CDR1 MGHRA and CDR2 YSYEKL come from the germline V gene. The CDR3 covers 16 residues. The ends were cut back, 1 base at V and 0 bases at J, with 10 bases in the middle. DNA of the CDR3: TGCGCCAGCAGCCAAGCTTACGGGATCTCTGGAAACACCATATATTTT. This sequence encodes CASSQAYGISGNTIYF.

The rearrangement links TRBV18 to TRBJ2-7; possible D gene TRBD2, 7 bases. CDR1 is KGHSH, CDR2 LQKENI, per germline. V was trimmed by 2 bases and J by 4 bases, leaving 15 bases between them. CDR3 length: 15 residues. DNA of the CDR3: TGTGCCAGCTCACCATCGGGGGGCGGACGTTACGAGCAGTACTTC. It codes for CASSPSGGGRYEQYF.

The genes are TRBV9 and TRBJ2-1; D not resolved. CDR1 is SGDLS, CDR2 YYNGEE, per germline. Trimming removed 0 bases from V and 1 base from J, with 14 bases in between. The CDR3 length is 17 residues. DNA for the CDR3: TGTGCCAGCAGCGTAGAGTGGAACGGCGGTTCCTACAATGAGCAGTTCTTC. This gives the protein CASSVEWNGGSYNEQFF.

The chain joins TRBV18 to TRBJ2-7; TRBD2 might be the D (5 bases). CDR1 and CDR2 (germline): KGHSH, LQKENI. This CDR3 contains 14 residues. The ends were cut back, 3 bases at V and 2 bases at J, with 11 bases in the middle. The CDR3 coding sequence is TGTGCCAGCTCACCCCGAACGGGGACCTACGAGCAGTACGTC. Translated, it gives CASSPRTGTYEQYV.

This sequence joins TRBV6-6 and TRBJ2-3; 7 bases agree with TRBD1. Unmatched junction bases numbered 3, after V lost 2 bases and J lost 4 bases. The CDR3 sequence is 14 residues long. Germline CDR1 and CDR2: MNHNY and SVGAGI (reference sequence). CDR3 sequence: CASSYDRVSDTQYF. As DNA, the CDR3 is TGTGCCAGCAGTTACGACAGGGTCTCAGATACGCAGTATTTT.

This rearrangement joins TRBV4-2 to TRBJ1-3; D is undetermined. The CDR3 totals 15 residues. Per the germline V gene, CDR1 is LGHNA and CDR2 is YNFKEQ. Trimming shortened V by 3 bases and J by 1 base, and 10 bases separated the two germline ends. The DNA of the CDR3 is TGTGCCAGCAGCCAGCGAGGGATATCTGGAAACACCATATATTTT. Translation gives CASSQRGISGNTIYF.

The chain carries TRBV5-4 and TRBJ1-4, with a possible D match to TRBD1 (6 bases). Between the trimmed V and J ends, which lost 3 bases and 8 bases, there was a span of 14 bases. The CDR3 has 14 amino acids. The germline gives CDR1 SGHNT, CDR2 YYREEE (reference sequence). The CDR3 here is CASSSTGEDEKLFF. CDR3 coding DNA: TGTGCCAGCAGCTCGACAGGTGAAGACGAAAAACTGTTTTTT.

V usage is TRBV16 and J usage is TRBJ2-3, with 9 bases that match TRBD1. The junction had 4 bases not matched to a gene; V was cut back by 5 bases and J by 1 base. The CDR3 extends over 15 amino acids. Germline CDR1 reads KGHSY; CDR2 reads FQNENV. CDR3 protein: CASSFRDRGTDTQYF. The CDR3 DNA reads TGTGCCAGCAGCTTCCGGGACAGGGGCACAGATACGCAGTATTTT.

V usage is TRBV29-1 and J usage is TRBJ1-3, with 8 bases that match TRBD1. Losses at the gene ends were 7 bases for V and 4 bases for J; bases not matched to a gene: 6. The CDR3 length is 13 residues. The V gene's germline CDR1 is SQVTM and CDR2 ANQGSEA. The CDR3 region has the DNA TGCAGCGCCGGACAGGGAGCAGGAAACACCATATATTTT. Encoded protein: CSAGQGAGNTIYF.

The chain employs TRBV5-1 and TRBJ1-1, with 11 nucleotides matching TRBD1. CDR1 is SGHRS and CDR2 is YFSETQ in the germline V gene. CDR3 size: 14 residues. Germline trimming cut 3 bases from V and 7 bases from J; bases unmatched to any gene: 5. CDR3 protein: CASSSGDRGFEAFF. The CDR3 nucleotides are TGCGCCAGCAGCTCCGGGGACAGGGGGTTTGAAGCTTTCTTT.

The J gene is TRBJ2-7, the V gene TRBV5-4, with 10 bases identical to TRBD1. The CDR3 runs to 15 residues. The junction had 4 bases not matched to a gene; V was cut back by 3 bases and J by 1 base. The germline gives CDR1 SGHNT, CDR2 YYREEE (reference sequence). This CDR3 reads CASSWKDRGSYEQYF. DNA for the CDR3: TGTGCCAGCAGCTGGAAGGACAGGGGGTCCTACGAGCAGTACTTC.

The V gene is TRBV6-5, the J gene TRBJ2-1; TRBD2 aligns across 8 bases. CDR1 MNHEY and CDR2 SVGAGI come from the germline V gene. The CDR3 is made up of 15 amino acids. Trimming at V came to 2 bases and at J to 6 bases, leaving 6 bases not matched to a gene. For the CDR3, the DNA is TGTGCCAGCAGTTACGAGATAGCGGGGAGCAATGAGCAGTTCTTC. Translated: CASSYEIAGSNEQFF.

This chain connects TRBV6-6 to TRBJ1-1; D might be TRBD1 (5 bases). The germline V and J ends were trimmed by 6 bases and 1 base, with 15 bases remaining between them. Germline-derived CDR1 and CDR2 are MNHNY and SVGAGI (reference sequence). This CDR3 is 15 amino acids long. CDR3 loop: CASSLLGGKNTEAFF. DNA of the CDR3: TGTGCCAGCAGCTTGTTGGGGGGGAAGAACACTGAAGCTTTCTTT.

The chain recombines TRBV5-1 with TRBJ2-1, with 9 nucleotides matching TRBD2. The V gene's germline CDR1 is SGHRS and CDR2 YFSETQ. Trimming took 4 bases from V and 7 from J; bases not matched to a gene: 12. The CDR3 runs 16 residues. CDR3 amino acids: CASSVTNTGLANEQFF. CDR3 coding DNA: TGCGCCAGCAGCGTGACCAATACGGGACTAGCAAATGAGCAGTTCTTC.

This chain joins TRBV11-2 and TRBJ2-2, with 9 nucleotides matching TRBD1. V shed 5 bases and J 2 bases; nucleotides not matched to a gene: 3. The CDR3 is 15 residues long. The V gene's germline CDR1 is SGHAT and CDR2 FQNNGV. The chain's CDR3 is CASSKGQGNTGELFF. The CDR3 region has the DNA TGTGCCAGCAGCAAGGGACAGGGAAACACCGGGGAGCTGTTTTTT.

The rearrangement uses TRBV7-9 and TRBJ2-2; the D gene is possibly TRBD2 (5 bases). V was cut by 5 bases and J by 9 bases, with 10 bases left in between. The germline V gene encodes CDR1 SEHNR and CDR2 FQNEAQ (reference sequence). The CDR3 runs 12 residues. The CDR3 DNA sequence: TGTGCCAGCAGCCCCCTAGCTTGGGAGCTGTTTTTT. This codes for CASSPLAWELFF.

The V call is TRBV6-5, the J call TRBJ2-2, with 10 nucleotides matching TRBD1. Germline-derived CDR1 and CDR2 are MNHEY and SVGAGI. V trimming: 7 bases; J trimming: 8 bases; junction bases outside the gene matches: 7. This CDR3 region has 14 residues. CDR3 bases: TGTGCCAGCATCCCGGGACAGGGGACGGGGGAGCTGTTTTTT. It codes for CASIPGQGTGELFF.

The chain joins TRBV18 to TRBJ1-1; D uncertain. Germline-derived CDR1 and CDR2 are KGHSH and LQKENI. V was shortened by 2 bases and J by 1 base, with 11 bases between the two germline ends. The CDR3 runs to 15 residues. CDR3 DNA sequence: TGTGCCAGCTCACCAAGTCCAGGAGGGAACACTGAAGCTTTCTTT. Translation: CASSPSPGGNTEAFF.

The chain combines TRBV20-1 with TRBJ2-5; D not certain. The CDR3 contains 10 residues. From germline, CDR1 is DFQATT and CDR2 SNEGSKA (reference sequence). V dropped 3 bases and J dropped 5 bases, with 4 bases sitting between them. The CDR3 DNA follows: TGCAGTGCTAGCGGGGAGACCCAGTACTTC. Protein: CSASGETQYF.

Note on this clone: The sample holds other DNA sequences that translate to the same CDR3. The CDR3 DNA reads as TGTGCCAGCAGCTTACAGGGCTACGAGCAGTACTTC. The encoded protein is CASSLQGYEQYF. The chain joins TRBV7-9 to TRBJ2-7, with D perhaps matching TRBD1 (5 bases). Germline CDR1 reads SEHNR; CDR2 reads FQNEAQ (reference sequence). V lost 2 bases and J lost 3, with 5 bases in between. This CDR3 is 12 amino acids long.

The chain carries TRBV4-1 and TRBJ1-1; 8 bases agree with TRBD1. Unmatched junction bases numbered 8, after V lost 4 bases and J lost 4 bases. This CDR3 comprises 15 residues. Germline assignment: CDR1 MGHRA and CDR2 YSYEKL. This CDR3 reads CASSPGQGGFTEAFF. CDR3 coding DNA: TGCGCCAGCAGCCCTGGACAGGGCGGGTTCACTGAAGCTTTCTTT.

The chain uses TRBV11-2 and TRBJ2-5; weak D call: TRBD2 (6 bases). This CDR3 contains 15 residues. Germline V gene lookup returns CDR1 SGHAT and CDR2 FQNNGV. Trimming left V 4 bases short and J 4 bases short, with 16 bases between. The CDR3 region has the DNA TGTGCCAGCAGCTCCGGGAGTGGGTGGAGAGAGACCCAGTACTTC. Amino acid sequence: CASSSGSGWRETQYF.

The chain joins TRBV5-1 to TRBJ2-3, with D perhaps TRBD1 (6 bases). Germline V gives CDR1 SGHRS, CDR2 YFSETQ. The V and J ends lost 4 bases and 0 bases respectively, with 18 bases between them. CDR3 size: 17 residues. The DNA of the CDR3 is TGCGCCAGCAGCCTGGGACACCTCCAGGCTAGCACAGATACGCAGTATTTT. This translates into CASSLGHLQASTDTQYF.

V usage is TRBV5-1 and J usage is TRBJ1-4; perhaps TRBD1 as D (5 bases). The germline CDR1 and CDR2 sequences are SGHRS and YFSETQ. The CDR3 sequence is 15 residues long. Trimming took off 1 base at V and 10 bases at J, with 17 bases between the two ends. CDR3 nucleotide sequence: TGCGCCAGCAGCTTGTCAACAGACCGCGGGGGAAAACTGTTTTTT. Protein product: CASSLSTDRGGKLFF.

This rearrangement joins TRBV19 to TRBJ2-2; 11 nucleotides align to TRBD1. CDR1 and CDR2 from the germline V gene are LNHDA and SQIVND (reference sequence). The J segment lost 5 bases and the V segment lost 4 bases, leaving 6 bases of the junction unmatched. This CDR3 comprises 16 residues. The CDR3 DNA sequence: TGTGCCAGTAGTACCCGGGACAGGGGGATTACCGGGGAGCTGTTTTTT. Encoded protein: CASSTRDRGITGELFF.

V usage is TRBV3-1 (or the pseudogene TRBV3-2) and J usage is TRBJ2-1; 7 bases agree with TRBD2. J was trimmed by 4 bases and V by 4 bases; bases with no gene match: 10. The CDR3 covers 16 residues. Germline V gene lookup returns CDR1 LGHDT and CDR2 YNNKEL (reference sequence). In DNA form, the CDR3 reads TGTGCCAGCAGCCCTCGCGTGGGGGGGGGTTACAATGAGCAGTTCTTC. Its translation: CASSPRVGGGYNEQFF.